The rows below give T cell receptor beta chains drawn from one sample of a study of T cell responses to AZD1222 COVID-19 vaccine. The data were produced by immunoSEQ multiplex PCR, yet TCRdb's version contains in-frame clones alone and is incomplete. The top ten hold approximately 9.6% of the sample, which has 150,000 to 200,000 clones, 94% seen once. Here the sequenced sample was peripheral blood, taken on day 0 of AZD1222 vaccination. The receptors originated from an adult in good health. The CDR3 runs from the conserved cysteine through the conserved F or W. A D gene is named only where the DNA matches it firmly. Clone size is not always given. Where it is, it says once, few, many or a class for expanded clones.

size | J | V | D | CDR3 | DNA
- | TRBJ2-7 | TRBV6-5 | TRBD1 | CASRGTGSYEQYF | TGTGCCAGCAGGGGGACAGGTTCCTACGAGCAGTACTTC
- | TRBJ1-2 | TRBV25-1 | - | CASSDVSRGYTF | TGTGCCAGCAGTGACGTCAGTCGGGGCTACACCTTC
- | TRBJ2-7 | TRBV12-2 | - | CASRLSPQLGKWEQYF | TGTGCAAGTCGCTTGTCGCCCCAGCTAGGAAAGTGGGAGCAGTACTTC
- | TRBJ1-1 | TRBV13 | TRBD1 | CASSKRQGAFNTEAFF | TGTGCCAGCAGCAAGCGACAGGGGGCGTTTAACACTGAAGCTTTCTTT
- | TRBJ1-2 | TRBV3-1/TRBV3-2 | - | CASSQDALGAGGYTF | TGTGCCAGCAGCCAAGACGCACTAGGAGCAGGGGGCTACACCTTC
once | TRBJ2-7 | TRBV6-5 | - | CASMRGINYEQYF | TGTGCCAGCATGAGGGGAATCAACTACGAGCAGTACTTC
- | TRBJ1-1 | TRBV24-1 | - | CATRAQGAEGAFF | TGTGCCACCAGGGCACAGGGCGCGGAGGGAGCTTTCTTT
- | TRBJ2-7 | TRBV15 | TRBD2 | CATSPQRLDSGTHEQYF | TGTGCCACCAGCCCCCAACGTTTGGATAGCGGGACCCACGAGCAGTACTTC
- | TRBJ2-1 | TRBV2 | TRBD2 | CASSALAGGLLEQFF | TGTGCCAGCAGTGCCCTAGCGGGAGGGCTGCTGGAGCAGTTCTTC
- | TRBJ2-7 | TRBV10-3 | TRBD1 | CATLFGQGTYEQYF | TGTGCCACCCTTTTTGGACAGGGAACCTACGAGCAGTACTTC
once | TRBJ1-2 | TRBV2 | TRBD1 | CASRAGTGPNYGYTF | TGTGCCAGCAGGGCCGGGACAGGGCCTAACTATGGCTACACCTTC
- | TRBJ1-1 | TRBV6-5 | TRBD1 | CASITPGGLEAFF | TGTGCCAGCATCACACCAGGGGGCCTTGAAGCTTTCTTT
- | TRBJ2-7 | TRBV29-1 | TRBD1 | CSVEVTGTGDYEQYF | TGCAGCGTTGAAGTGACCGGGACAGGGGATTACGAGCAGTACTTC
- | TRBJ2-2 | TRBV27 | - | CASSFPGAAGTGELFF | TGTGCCAGCAGTTTTCCAGGGGCGGCGGGGACCGGGGAGCTGTTTTTT
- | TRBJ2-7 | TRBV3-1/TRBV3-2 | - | CASSQGGAQYF | TGTGCCAGCAGCCAAGGTGGCGCGCAGTACTTC
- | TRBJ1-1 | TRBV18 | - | CASSPLDMGVNTEAFF | TGTGCCAGCTCACCCCTGGACATGGGCGTGAACACTGAAGCTTTCTTT
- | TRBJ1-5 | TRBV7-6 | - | CASSSLGRESSNQPQHF | TGTGCCAGCAGCTCCCTGGGACGGGAGTCTAGCAATCAGCCCCAGCATTTT
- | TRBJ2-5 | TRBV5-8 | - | CASSLSSQETQYF | TGTGCCAGCAGCTTGTCCAGCCAAGAGACCCAGTACTTC
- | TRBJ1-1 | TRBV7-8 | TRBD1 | CASSEDRVREAFF | TGTGCCAGCAGCGAGGACAGGGTCCGCGAAGCTTTCTTT
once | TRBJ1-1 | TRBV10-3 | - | CAIRRDGVANTEAFF | TGTGCCATCCGCCGGGACGGCGTCGCGAACACTGAAGCTTTCTTT
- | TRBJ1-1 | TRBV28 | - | CASSLTPNTEAFF | TGTGCCAGCAGTCTGACACCGAACACTGAAGCTTTCTTT
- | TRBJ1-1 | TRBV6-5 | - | CASSSPGQTEAFF | TGTGCCAGCAGTTCCCCCGGACAGACTGAAGCTTTCTTT
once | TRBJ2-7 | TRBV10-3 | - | CAISATGYEQYF | TGTGCCATCAGCGCGACAGGCTACGAGCAGTACTTC
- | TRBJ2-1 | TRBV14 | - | CASSVGRVLFF | TGTGCCAGCAGCGTCGGCAGGGTCCTGTTCTTC
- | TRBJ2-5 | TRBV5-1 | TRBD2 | CASSLAGSSGQETQYF | TGCGCCAGCAGCTTGGCCGGGTCTAGCGGACAAGAGACCCAGTACTTC
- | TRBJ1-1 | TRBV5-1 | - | CASSMKGNTEAFF | TGCGCCAGCAGCATGAAAGGGAACACTGAAGCTTTCTTT
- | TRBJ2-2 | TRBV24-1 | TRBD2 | CATGASGGTGELFF | TGTGCCACTGGGGCTAGCGGTGGCACCGGGGAGCTGTTTTTT